The subject of this entry is one T cell receptor beta chain. Antigen: not known. The record originates from a study of T cells after yellow fever vaccination. General observations from the study: Boosting was followed by the reappearance of most primary-vaccination clones (about 96% CD4, about 90% CD8). It was a small share of clonotypes that appeared in both CD4 and CD8 compartments.

In making TCR cDNA, 5'RACE template switching added a universal primer site and UMIs to it. A single record per CDR3 protein comes from TCRdb applying MiXCR to the 5' RACE reads. The sample has hundreds of thousands of distinct CDR3 sequences, roughly 3.5% seen once; the top ten hold about a quarter. Germline V gene sequence: CDR1 SGHKS, CDR2 YYEKEE (reference sequence). There are 15 residues in the CDR3. V lost 0 bases, J lost 9 bases, and 13 bases lay in between. The sample consisted of PBMCs, taken on the day of the yellow fever booster vaccination. The chain is built from TRBV5-5 and TRBJ1-6, with D unresolved. This receptor was taken from a man between 18 and 35 years old who received the YFV17D yellow fever vaccine. This chain's CDR3 is CASSLATWASSPLHF. In nucleotides, the CDR3 is TGTGCCAGCAGCTTGGCGACATGGGCTTCTTCACCCCTCCACTTT.